The sequence of this T cell receptor (beta chain) was determined in a study of identifying expanded T cells in peripheral blood. Study-wide results and limits: Clone count variance between roughly two-week samples rose with total template count.

The repertoire was sequenced with immunoSEQ multiplex PCR; TCRdb's copy has only in-frame clones and lacks some. The table has under 85,000 clones, over 80% seen once. With regard to this clone: Its antigen is as yet unknown.

Trimming stripped 8 bases from V and 0 bases from J, with 23 bases between. The CDR3 is 18 residues long. Germline V gene sequence: CDR1 LNHDA, CDR2 SQIVND (reference sequence). J is TRBJ1-3 and V is TRBV19; possible D gene TRBD1, 6 bases. The receptor's source is a person aged 18 to 70 in good health. The sequencing input was blood. CDR3 residues: CASSAFLRTASSGNTIYF. CDR3 nucleotide sequence: TGTGCCAGTTCTGCCTTTTTGAGGACAGCATCCTCTGGAAACACCATATATTTT.